Sequencing of this T cell receptor beta chain was carried out in a study of T cell responses to AZD1222 COVID-19 vaccine. Study-level findings and limits: Among vaccine-associated CD4 TCRs, coverage spanned spike, with dominance at 160-218 and 743-854. Repertoires in all cases were sampled only once the peak T cell response had passed. Unmutated variant regions are reportedly the target of nearly half of TCRs that are spike-specific.

The CDR3 runs 14 residues. V was cut by 7 bases and J by 3 bases, with 13 bases left in between. CDR1 and CDR2 from the germline V gene are LNHDA and SQIVND (reference sequence). Measured with immunoSEQ multiplex PCR; TCRdb has only the in-frame clones, and not every one. The data contain more than 95,000 clones, around nine tenths of them seen just once; the ten biggest clones take up about 3.1%. Worth noting for this clone: Its antigen is undetermined.

The sample consisted of peripheral blood, taken 28 days after the second dose of the MenACWY control vaccine. The rearrangement uses TRBV19 and TRBJ2-1; the D is unclear. This TCR came from an adult who received the MenACWY meningococcal vaccine as a control. The CDR3 loop reads CASTLTINYNEQFF. CDR3 bases: TGTGCCAGTACGCTGACAATCAACTACAATGAGCAGTTCTTC. The whole variable domain, remainder taken from reference TRBV19 and TRBJ2-1, is DGGITQSPKYLFRKEGQNVTLSCEQNLNHDAMYWYRQDPGQGLRLIYYSQIVNDFQKGDIAEGYSVSREKKESFPLTVTSAQKNPTAFYLCASTLTINYNEQFFGPGTRLTVL.